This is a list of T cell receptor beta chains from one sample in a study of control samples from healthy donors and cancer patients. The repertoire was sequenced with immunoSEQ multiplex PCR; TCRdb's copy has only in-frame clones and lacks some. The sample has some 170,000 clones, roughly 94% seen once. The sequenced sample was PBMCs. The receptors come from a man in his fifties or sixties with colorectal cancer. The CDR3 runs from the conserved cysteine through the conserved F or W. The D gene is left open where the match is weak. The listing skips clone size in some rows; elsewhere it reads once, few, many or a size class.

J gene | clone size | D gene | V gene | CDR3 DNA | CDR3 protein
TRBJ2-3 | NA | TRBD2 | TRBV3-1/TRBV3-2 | TGTGCCAGCAGCCAAGCTAGCGGGGGACCCACAGATACGCAGTATTTT | CASSQASGGPTDTQYF
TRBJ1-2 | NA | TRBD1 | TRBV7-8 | TGTGCCAGCAGCCCGGTACAGGGGGCAGGTGGCTACACCTTC | CASSPVQGAGGYTF
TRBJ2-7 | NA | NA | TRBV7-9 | TGTGCCAGCAGCTTAGAGTCAGGCTCCTACGAGCAGTACTTC | CASSLESGSYEQYF
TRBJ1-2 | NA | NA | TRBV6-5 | TGTGCCAGCAGCTCCGCGGGCTATGGCTACACCTTC | CASSSAGYGYTF
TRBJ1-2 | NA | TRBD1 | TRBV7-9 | TGTGCCAGCAGCTTAGGGGGGACAGGGTATGGCTACACCTTC | CASSLGGTGYGYTF
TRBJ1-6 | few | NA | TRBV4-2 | TGTGCCAGCAGCCCCGAGAGAGTCGGTTCGGGTTCACCCCTCCACTTT | CASSPERVGSGSPLHF
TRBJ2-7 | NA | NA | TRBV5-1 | TGCGCCAGCAGCTCGACAGGAAGCTCCTACGAGCAGTACTTC | CASSSTGSSYEQYF
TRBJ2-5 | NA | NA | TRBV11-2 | TGTGCCAGCAGCCTAGCAGGGGGGCCTTTCCAAGAGACCCAGTACTTC | CASSLAGGPFQETQYF
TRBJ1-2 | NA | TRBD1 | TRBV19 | TGTGCCAGTAGTATCCAGGGGGACTATGGCTACACCTTC | CASSIQGDYGYTF
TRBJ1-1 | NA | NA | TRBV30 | TGTGCCTGGAGTTTAGATCCCGGGACACCCGAAGCTTTCTTT | CAWSLDPGTPEAFF
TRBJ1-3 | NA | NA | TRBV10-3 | TGTGCCATCAGTGAGTCTCCGGGGAACTCTGGAAACACCATATATTTT | CAISESPGNSGNTIYF
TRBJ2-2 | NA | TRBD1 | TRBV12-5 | TGTGCTAGTGGTTTGGACCCCGGGACAGGTACCGGGGAGCTGTTTTTT | CASGLDPGTGTGELFF
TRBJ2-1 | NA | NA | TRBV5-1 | TGCGCCAGCAGGGTTTACGGGGCCGATCAGGAGTTCTTC | CASRVYGADQEFF
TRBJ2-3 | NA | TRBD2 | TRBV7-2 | TGTGCCAGCAGCCCAAAGGCGGGGGGGCGAGATACGCAGTATTTT | CASSPKAGGRDTQYF
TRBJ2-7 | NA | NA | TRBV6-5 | TGTGCCAGCAGGGGACTTGAAAATTCCTACGAGCAGTACTTC | CASRGLENSYEQYF
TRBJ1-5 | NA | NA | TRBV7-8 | TGTGCCAGCAGCTCCACAGGGAACGAGAATCAGCCCCAGCATTTT | CASSSTGNENQPQHF
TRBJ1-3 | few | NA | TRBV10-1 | TGCGCCAGTCGACAGGATGGAGACACCATATATTTT | CASRQDGDTIYF
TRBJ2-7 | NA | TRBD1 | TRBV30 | TGTGCCTGGAGTGGGACAGGGAACGAGCAGTACTTC | CAWSGTGNEQYF
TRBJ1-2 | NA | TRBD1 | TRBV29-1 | TGCAGCGTTGAGGGGGTACAGGGGGCGCTCCGATATGGCTACACCTTC | CSVEGVQGALRYGYTF
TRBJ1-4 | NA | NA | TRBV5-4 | TGTGCCAGCAGCTTCTCCCCTGACGGTAATGAAAAACTGTTTTTT | CASSFSPDGNEKLFF
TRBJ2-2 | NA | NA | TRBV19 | TGTGCCAGTAGTATACAGGGACAAGTCGGCGGGGAGCTGTTTTTT | CASSIQGQVGGELFF
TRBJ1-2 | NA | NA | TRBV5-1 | TGCGCCAGCAGCTTGGCCGTGCAAAACTATGGCTACACCTTC | CASSLAVQNYGYTF
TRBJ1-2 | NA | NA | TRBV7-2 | TGTGCCAGCAGCCCCCGCGGCGGCCAGGTCTTTAACTATGGCTACACCTTC | CASSPRGGQVFNYGYTF
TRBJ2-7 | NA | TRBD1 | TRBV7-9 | TGTGCCAGCAGCACAGGACAGGGCACATCTTCCTACGAGCAGTACTTC | CASSTGQGTSSYEQYF
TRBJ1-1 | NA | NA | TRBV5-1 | TGCGCCAGCAGCAAGACCGGGTCCCTGAACACTGAAGCTTTCTTT | CASSKTGSLNTEAFF